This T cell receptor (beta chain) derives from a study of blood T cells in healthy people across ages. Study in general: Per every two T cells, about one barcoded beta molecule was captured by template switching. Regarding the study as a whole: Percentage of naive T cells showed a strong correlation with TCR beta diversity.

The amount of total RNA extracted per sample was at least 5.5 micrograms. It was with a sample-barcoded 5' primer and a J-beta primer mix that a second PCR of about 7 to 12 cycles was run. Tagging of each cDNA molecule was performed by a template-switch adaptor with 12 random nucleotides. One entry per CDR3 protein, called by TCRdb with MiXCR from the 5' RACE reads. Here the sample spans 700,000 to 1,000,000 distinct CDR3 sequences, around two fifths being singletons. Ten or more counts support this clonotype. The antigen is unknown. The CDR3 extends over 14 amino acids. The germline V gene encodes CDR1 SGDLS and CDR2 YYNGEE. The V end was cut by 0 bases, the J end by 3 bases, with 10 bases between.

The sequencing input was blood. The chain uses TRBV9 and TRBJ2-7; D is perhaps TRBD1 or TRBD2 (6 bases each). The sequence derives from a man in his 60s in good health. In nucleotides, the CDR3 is TGTGCCAGCAGCGTAGAGGGGGGCGTCTACGAGCAGTACTTC. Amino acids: CASSVEGGVYEQYF.